The 14 T cell receptor beta chains given below trace back to one sample, sequenced in a study of T cell changes during pregnancy in multiple sclerosis. Data came from immunoSEQ multiplex PCR; TCRdb stores just in-frame clones and leaves some out. This table holds 36,000 or so clones, 88% found once. The sequencing here drew on CD4+ T cells from peripheral blood mononuclear cells, taken in the first trimester of pregnancy. Receptors were obtained from a female donor with multiple sclerosis, enrolled in a pregnancy study.

The count of this clone is one. The chain joins TRBV7-2 to TRBJ1-3; D remains ambiguous. Deletions cut 5 bases from V and 0 bases from J, with 8 bases between. This CDR3 has 14 residues. Germline V CDR1 and CDR2: SGHTA, FQGNSA. CDR3 loop: CASSALLSGNTIYF. CDR3 coding DNA: TGTGCCAGCAGCGCACTGCTCTCTGGAAACACCATATATTTT.

The genes are TRBV27 and TRBJ2-3, with 7 nucleotides matching TRBD1. Unmatched junction bases numbered 9, after V lost 3 bases and J lost 0 bases. The CDR3 contains 17 residues. Germline CDR1 MNHEY, CDR2 SMNVEV (reference sequence). The CDR3 loop reads CASSFYPTGTSTDTQYF. The CDR3 DNA reads as TGTGCCAGCAGTTTTTACCCGACAGGGACCAGCACAGATACGCAGTATTTT.

This clone was detected only once. The chain joins TRBV5-1 to TRBJ2-2, with 8 nucleotides matching TRBD2. Germline V gene sequence: CDR1 SGHRS, CDR2 YFSETQ. Trimming removed 7 bases from V and 0 bases from J; junction bases left unmatched: 5. This CDR3 contains 15 residues. This CDR3 is CASPPGGANTGELFF. CDR3 sequence (DNA): TGCGCCAGCCCCCCCGGGGGGGCGAACACCGGGGAGCTGTTTTTT.

There are a few counts of this clone. The J gene is TRBJ2-7, the V gene TRBV2; TRBD1 might be the D (5 bases). The length of the CDR3 is 14 residues. Trimming took 1 base from V and 0 from J, leaving 7 bases between them. The germline CDR1 and CDR2 sequences are SNHLY and FYNNEI. The CDR3 loop reads CASSEGGASYEQYF. The CDR3 nucleotides are TGTGCCAGCAGTGAAGGGGGCGCCTCCTACGAGCAGTACTTC.

V usage is TRBV4-1 and J usage is TRBJ2-3, with a weak D call TRBD2 (5 bases). This CDR3 is 15 amino acids long. The V gene's germline CDR1 is MGHRA and CDR2 YSYEKL. Trimming took 4 bases from V and 1 from J, leaving 12 bases between them. CDR3 nucleotides: TGCGCCAGCAGCCGAAGCGGTCCCCGCACAGATACGCAGTATTTT. This encodes CASSRSGPRTDTQYF.

The rearrangement joins TRBV11-2 to TRBJ1-6, with D possibly matching TRBD1 (5 bases). CDR1 SGHAT and CDR2 FQNNGV come from the germline V gene. V lost 5 bases to trimming and J lost 11 bases, with 16 bases between them. This CDR3 region has 14 residues. The DNA for the CDR3 is TGTGCCAGCAGCCCCTCAGGGCCTCAGACACCCCTCCACTTT. Its protein is CASSPSGPQTPLHF. Combining the CDR3 with reference TRBV11-2 and TRBJ1-6 gives the whole variable domain EAGVAQSPRYKIIEKRQSVAFWCNPISGHATLYWYQQILGQGPKLLIQFQNNGVVDDSQLPKDRFSAERLKGVDSTLKIQPAKLEDSAVYLCASSPSGPQTPLHFGNGTRLTVT.

The chain employs TRBV27 and TRBJ1-1, with TRBD1 as a possible D gene (5 bases). The length of the CDR3 is 15 residues. CDR1 is MNHEY and CDR2 is SMNVEV in the germline V gene (reference sequence). The V end was cut by 5 bases, the J end by 3 bases, with 16 bases between. The CDR3 region has the DNA TGTGCCAGCAGTCCCGGGACGGGAGCGCACACTGAAGCTTTCTTT. Translation gives CASSPGTGAHTEAFF.

The count of this clone is one. The chain links TRBV9 to TRBJ1-2; D perhaps matches TRBD1 (6 bases). V was cut by 0 bases and J by 8 bases, with 14 bases left in between. Germline CDR1 is SGDLS and CDR2 is YYNGEE. The CDR3 runs 14 residues. CDR3 coding DNA: TGTGCCAGCAGCGTAGCGGCACAGGGCGACGGCTACACCTTC. Protein sequence: CASSVAAQGDGYTF.

The V call is TRBV7-2, the J call TRBJ2-2; TRBD2 matches 11 bases. Trimming took 2 bases from V and 4 from J; bases not matched to a gene: 6. This CDR3 is 17 amino acids long. CDR1 SGHTA and CDR2 FQGNSA come from the germline V gene. Written as DNA, the CDR3 is TGTGCCAGCAGCTTAAGTGTAGCGGGGGGGTCCACCGGGGAGCTGTTTTTT. This encodes CASSLSVAGGSTGELFF.

The J gene is TRBJ2-7, the V gene TRBV6-1; 9 bases are a match to TRBD1. The J segment lost 2 bases and the V segment lost 1 base, leaving 0 bases of the junction unmatched. Germline CDR1 is MNHNS and CDR2 is SASEGT. The CDR3 runs to 14 residues. The CDR3 DNA is TGTGCCAGCAGTGAAGGGACAGGGGCCTACGAGCAGTACTTC. Translating gives CASSEGTGAYEQYF.

The chain carries TRBV2 and TRBJ1-3; D ambiguous. The CDR3 runs to 12 residues. V lost 1 base and J 8 bases, leaving 6 bases between the germline ends. Germline CDR1 and CDR2: SNHLY and FYNNEI. For the CDR3, the DNA is TGTGCCAGCAGTGAAGGGCGGGACACCATATATTTT. Amino acids: CASSEGRDTIYF.

This rearrangement joins TRBV2 to TRBJ1-3; the match to TRBD1 covers 8 bases. The germline V gene has CDR1 SNHLY and CDR2 FYNNEI. The CDR3 has 15 amino acids. The V and J ends lost 5 bases and 0 bases, in that order; junction bases with no gene match: 3. The CDR3 sequence is CASSNTGGSGNTIYF. CDR3 DNA sequence: TGTGCCAGCAGTAATACAGGGGGCTCTGGAAACACCATATATTTT.

The chain employs TRBV5-1 and TRBJ2-2; D may be TRBD1 (5 bases). V was pared by 1 base and J by 4 bases, with 8 bases between. Germline CDR1 SGHRS, CDR2 YFSETQ. This CDR3 comprises 14 residues. The CDR3 DNA is TGCGCCAGCAGCTTGCTTCAGGGCACCGGGGAGCTGTTTTTT. This encodes CASSLLQGTGELFF. The whole variable domain, remainder taken from reference TRBV5-1 and TRBJ2-2, is KAGVTQTPRYLIKTRGQQVTLSCSPISGHRSVSWYQQTPGQGLQFLFEYFSETQRNKGNFPGRFSGRQFSNSRSEMNVSTLELGDSALYLCASSLLQGTGELFFGEGSRLTVL.

This clone showed up just once. The chain joins TRBV11-3 to TRBJ2-1; 10 bases fit TRBD2. This CDR3 has 14 residues. V dropped 1 base and J dropped 6; count of bases not matched to a gene: 0. CDR1 and CDR2 from the germline V gene are SGHNT and YENEEA. Here the CDR3 reads CASSLGTSGNEQFF. In DNA form, the CDR3 reads TGTGCCAGCAGCTTAGGGACTAGCGGCAATGAGCAGTTCTTC.